This T cell receptor beta chain is drawn from a study of post-analysis software for immune sequencing data. The V and J ends lost 5 bases and 6 bases respectively, with 11 bases between them. This CDR3 is built from 12 residues. This clonotype was counted between two and nine times. Antigen specificity is unknown. Study results and limitations: Elevated frequency relative to controls characterized several TRBV segments in patients, TRBV5-6, TRBV5-1 and TRBV20-1 among them.

Unique molecular identifiers were carried by the TCR beta cDNA libraries. TCRdb called the PCR reads again in MiXCR, with one record for every CDR3 protein. The sample contains approximately 730,000 distinct CDR3 sequences, just over 45% of which appear only once. The sequenced sample consisted of blood. The receptor was isolated from a girl aged 5-17 years with multiple sclerosis. V is TRBV12-3 or TRBV12-4 and J is TRBJ2-7; no reliable D call. The CDR3, as DNA: TGTGCCAGCAGTCTTCACAGCACCGAGCAGTACTTC. Protein product: CASSLHSTEQYF.